The present T cell receptor beta chain was sequenced within a study of Ad26.COV2.S vaccination and SARS-CoV-2 variants. This clone appeared a single time. Its antigen is still unknown. Study-level results: Ad26.COV2.S recipients had broader spike-specific TCRs (P = 0.0014).

J was trimmed by 1 base and V by 2 bases; bases with no gene match: 11. CDR3 size: 18 residues. CDR1 MNHNS and CDR2 SASEGT come from the germline V gene. Assay: immunoSEQ multiplex PCR; the TCRdb copy retains only in-frame clones and omits some. The sample has a few hundred thousand clones; 89% are singletons. Treatment reported: around 19 received Ad26.COV2.S at low or high dose, single or two shots; roughly five received placebo; per-sample allocation not given. Day 63 after the first injection of vaccine or placebo was the sampling time. The rearrangement joins TRBV6-1 to TRBJ2-3, with TRBD1 identical over 8 bases. The receptor's source is a person aged 18-60 years who received the Ad26.COV2.S COVID-19 vaccine or a placebo. Specimen: peripheral blood, collected in a trial of Ad26.COV2.S vaccine versus placebo. CDR3 loop: CASSEKVHRGSRTDTQYF. The CDR3 bases are TGTGCCAGCAGTGAAAAGGTCCACAGGGGGAGCCGCACAGATACGCAGTATTTT.